Reported below is one T cell receptor (beta chain). CDR1 MDHEN and CDR2 SYDVKM come from the germline V gene. The CDR3 is 19 residues long. Losses at the gene ends were 1 base for V and 7 bases for J; bases not matched to a gene: 11. The data were obtained in a study of blood T cell repertoires in COVID-19. About the research overall: The study drew acute and convalescent COVID-19 samples from the United States, Italy and Spain. The cDNA or gDNA used as material had been derived from T cells, B-cell-depleted T cells, or PBMCs.

Study processing details: Amplification of reference gene primers provided the estimated nucleated cell counts. TCRdb's table, derived via immunoSEQ multiplex PCR, lists solely in-frame clones and lacks some. V, J and clone size reflect that table, while D and trimming were determined from the DNA. The sample consists of some 120,000 clones, 90% of them appearing once. The sequenced sample was peripheral blood. The source of this sequence is a human donor with active COVID-19. The donor label of this sample is uncertain. The genes are TRBV28 and TRBJ2-1, with 15 bases that match TRBD2. In DNA, the CDR3 is TGTGCCAGCAGTTTATCCGGGACTAGCGGGGGGCGTAGGCGTAATGAGCAGTTCTTC. Translated: CASSLSGTSGGRRRNEQFF.